Listed below are T cell receptor beta chains from one sample, sequenced in a study of blood T cell repertoires in COVID-19. Measured with immunoSEQ multiplex PCR; TCRdb has only the in-frame clones, and not every one. Altogether 200,000 or so clones are present, around 86% being singletons, with the ten largest covering roughly 4.1%. Sequences were obtained from peripheral blood. The receptors come from a man aged 50 to 60 with acute or convalescent COVID-19. CDR3s include the opening cysteine and the closing phenylalanine or tryptophan. D genes are given only for firm matches. Clone sizes are given selectively: once, few, many, or a class where the clone is expanded.

cdr3_aa cdr3_nt clone_size j_call d_call v_call
CASSVDLGANTEAFF TGTGCCAGCAGCGTAGATCTGGGGGCGAACACTGAAGCTTTCTTT NA TRBJ1-1 NA TRBV9
CASSDRRTNYGYTF TGTGCCAGTAGCGACAGGAGAACTAACTATGGCTACACCTTC NA TRBJ1-2 NA TRBV19
CASSLRGLSNQPQHF TGTGCCAGCAGCTTGAGGGGCCTCAGCAATCAGCCCCAGCATTTT NA TRBJ1-5 NA TRBV5-5
CASSRTWVGEKLFF TGTGCCAGCAGCCGGACTTGGGTCGGGGAAAAACTGTTTTTT NA TRBJ1-4 NA TRBV9
CASSLELSGDETQYF TGCGCCAGCAGCTTGGAGCTCAGCGGGGATGAGACCCAGTACTTC NA TRBJ2-5 TRBD2 TRBV5-1
CASSLPLGGGDKNEQFF TGTGCCAGCAGCTTGCCCCTGGGAGGCGGTGACAAGAATGAGCAGTTCTTC NA TRBJ2-1 NA TRBV5-4
CASSREAGDTEAFF TGTGCCAGTAGTAGGGAGGCGGGGGACACTGAAGCTTTCTTT NA TRBJ1-1 NA TRBV19
CASSVEPRTDTQYF TGTGCCAGCAGCGTAGAGCCGCGCACAGATACGCAGTATTTT few TRBJ2-3 NA TRBV9
CASTTKTGSSYEQYF TGTGCCAGCACCACTAAGACAGGGAGCTCCTACGAGCAGTACTTC NA TRBJ2-7 TRBD1 TRBV5-4
CASSLMGLAEFGCEQYF TGTGCCAGCAGCTTAATGGGACTAGCCGAGTTTGGATGCGAGCAGTACTTC NA TRBJ2-7 TRBD2 TRBV7-3
CASSLDLGRVNTEAFF TGTGCCAGCAGCTTAGATCTCGGCAGGGTGAACACTGAAGCTTTCTTT once TRBJ1-1 NA TRBV7-2
CASSSHTSSGNTIYF TGTGCCAGCAGCTCGCATACGAGCTCTGGAAACACCATATATTTT NA TRBJ1-3 NA TRBV11-2
CASSELGENQPQHF TGTGCCAGCAGTGAATTGGGAGAGAATCAGCCCCAGCATTTT once TRBJ1-5 NA TRBV25-1
CASMRQGYNEQFF TGCGCCAGCATGAGACAGGGGTACAATGAGCAGTTCTTC NA TRBJ2-1 TRBD1 TRBV5-1
CASSYSTSSPDTQYF TGTGCCAGCAGTTACTCGACTAGCTCTCCAGATACGCAGTATTTT NA TRBJ2-3 TRBD2 TRBV6-5
CASSPTGNNEKLFF TGTGCCAGCAGCCCAACAGGAAATAATGAAAAACTGTTTTTT NA TRBJ1-4 NA TRBV7-9
CASSPPSRGQNSPLHF TGTGCCAGCTCACCACCGAGCAGGGGTCAAAATTCACCCCTCCACTTT NA TRBJ1-6 NA TRBV18
CASSGTENSPLHF TGTGCCAGCAGTGGTACGGAGAATTCACCCCTCCACTTT NA TRBJ1-6 NA TRBV2
CASSYRGPSYEQYF TGTGCCAGCAGTTACAGGGGGCCCTCCTACGAGCAGTACTTC NA TRBJ2-7 TRBD1 TRBV6-5
CASSYSTSGGYNEQFF TGTGCCAGCAGTTACTCCACTAGCGGGGGGTATAATGAGCAGTTCTTC NA TRBJ2-1 TRBD2 TRBV6-2/TRBV6-3
CASSTHSTETQYF TGCGCCAGCAGCACCCACTCCACAGAGACCCAGTACTTC NA TRBJ2-5 NA TRBV5-1
CASSPGENTEAFF TGCGCCAGCAGCCCGGGAGAGAACACTGAAGCTTTCTTT NA TRBJ1-1 NA TRBV5-1
CSASPTGYHGYTF TGCAGTGCTAGTCCGACAGGGTATCATGGCTACACCTTC NA TRBJ1-2 TRBD1 TRBV20-1
CAWTPGQGPGNTIYF TGTGCCTGGACCCCGGGACAGGGCCCTGGAAACACCATATATTTT NA TRBJ1-3 TRBD1 TRBV30
CASSEPGSPLHF TGCGCCAGCAGTGAACCGGGATCACCCCTCCACTTT NA TRBJ1-6 NA TRBV10-1
CASRSQASNQPQHF TGTGCCAGCAGGTCCCAGGCAAGCAATCAGCCCCAGCATTTT NA TRBJ1-5 NA TRBV7-2
CASSFVQGSTEAFF TGTGCCAGCAGCTTTGTACAGGGTAGTACTGAAGCTTTCTTT NA TRBJ1-1 NA TRBV5-6
CASSGRSGELFF TGTGCCAGCAGCGGGAGATCCGGGGAGCTGTTTTTT once TRBJ2-2 NA TRBV9
CASSVEQGLNSPLHF TGTGCCAGCAGCGTGGAACAGGGTTTGAATTCACCCCTCCACTTT NA TRBJ1-6 NA TRBV9
CASNRAYEQYF TGTGCCAGCAATCGCGCCTACGAGCAGTACTTC few TRBJ2-7 NA TRBV2
CASRQGITYGYTF TGCGCCAGCAGGCAGGGTATCACCTATGGCTACACCTTC NA TRBJ1-2 NA TRBV23-1
CASSRRQGDGYTF TGTGCCAGCTCACGGAGACAGGGGGATGGCTACACCTTC NA TRBJ1-2 TRBD1 TRBV18
CASSIWTGAGTEAFF TGCGCCAGCAGCATCTGGACAGGGGCGGGCACTGAAGCTTTCTTT once TRBJ1-1 TRBD1 TRBV5-1
CASRYQEEAFF TGTGCCAGCAGGTACCAGGAGGAGGCTTTCTTT NA TRBJ1-1 NA TRBV6-5
CASSPKRSNRGTQYF TGTGCCAGCAGCCCGAAGAGGTCTAATAGGGGGACCCAGTACTTC NA TRBJ2-5 NA TRBV12-1
CASSLSRGNSPLHF TGTGCCAGCAGCTTGTCTAGGGGGAATTCACCCCTCCACTTT NA TRBJ1-6 NA TRBV7-9
CATSRQEGANEKLFF TGTGCCACCAGCAGACAGGAGGGTGCTAATGAAAAACTGTTTTTT once TRBJ1-4 NA TRBV15
CAINRQLGGPEAFF TGTGCCATCAATCGACAGCTTGGGGGCCCTGAAGCTTTCTTT NA TRBJ1-1 NA TRBV10-3
CAWSGGQGAYYEQYF TGTGCCTGGAGTGGGGGTCAGGGGGCATACTACGAGCAGTACTTC once TRBJ2-7 TRBD1 TRBV30
CASSPRDFRTEAFF TGTGCCAGCTCACCTCGGGACTTTCGAACTGAAGCTTTCTTT NA TRBJ1-1 NA TRBV18
CASSFSGSTDTQYF TGCGCCAGCAGCTTTTCAGGGAGCACAGATACGCAGTATTTT NA TRBJ2-3 NA TRBV5-1